A single sample gave rise to the 27 T cell receptor beta chains below, sequenced in a study of cytomegalovirus exposure and HLA in healthy donors. PCR amplification relied on 60 Vbeta primers (plus 13 Jbeta primers). TCRdb's copy holds only in-frame clones and misses some; the assay was immunoSEQ multiplex PCR. This repertoire shows roughly 56,000 clones, more than 60% found once; its top ten account for roughly 51%. The sample was PBMCs. Source of these receptors: a man between 50 and 59 years old in good health and CMV-seropositive.

A single count supports this clone. V is TRBV11-3 and J is TRBJ2-1; 11 bases match TRBD1. Germline CDR1 and CDR2: SGHNT and YENEEA. V lost 5 bases to trimming and J lost 4 bases; unmatched junction nucleotides: 7. This CDR3 is built from 16 residues. CDR3 in DNA: TGTGCCAGCAGCCTAAGGACAGGGGGCAAGTACAATGAGCAGTTCTTC. This codes for CASSLRTGGKYNEQFF. Full variable domain (outside the CDR3, taken from reference TRBV11-3 and TRBJ2-1): EAGVVQSPRYKIIEKKQPVAFWCNPISGHNTLYWYLQNLGQGPELLIRYENEEAVDDSQLPKDRFSAERLKGVDSTLKIQPAELGDSAVYLCASSLRTGGKYNEQFFGPGTRLTVL.

V and J are TRBV7-9 and TRBJ1-5; D is possibly TRBD1 (6 bases). Germline V gene data show CDR1 as SEHNR and CDR2 as FQNEAQ (reference sequence). There are 14 residues in the CDR3. The ends were cut back, 1 base at V and 6 bases at J, with 10 bases in the middle. CDR3 DNA: TGTGCCAGCAGCTTAGTTGGGGGCGGTCAGCCCCAGCATTTT. It encodes CASSLVGGGQPQHF.

This clone was counted a single time. This chain links TRBV21-1 with TRBJ1-2; TRBD1, the table's D call, lacks a check against the DNA. TRBV21-1 is given as a pseudogene. This CDR3 region has 20 residues. CDR3 sequence (DNA): TGTGCCAGCAGCAAAAAAGTCCGGGGACAGGGGATTTCCACTAACTATGGCTACACCTTC. Protein: CASSKKVRGQGISTNYGYTF.

V usage is TRBV7-2 and J usage is TRBJ2-3, with 8 bases fitting TRBD2. Germline trimming cut 7 bases from V and 1 base from J; bases unmatched to any gene: 7. This CDR3 has 15 amino acids. From germline, CDR1 is SGHTA and CDR2 FQGNSA. DNA for the CDR3: TGTGCCAGCACCGGGGGGGCGGAGGGCACAGATACGCAGTATTTT. It yields the protein CASTGGAEGTDTQYF.

The chain uses TRBV7-6 and TRBJ2-7, with D uncertain. Germline assignment: CDR1 SGHVS and CDR2 FNYEAQ. The CDR3 runs 14 residues. With 2 bases removed from V and 2 bases from J, the gap between germline ends came to 10 bases. CDR3 region: CASSLSDGAYEQYF. CDR3 sequence (DNA): TGTGCCAGCAGCTTAAGCGACGGAGCCTACGAGCAGTACTTC.

The chain recombines TRBV6-1 with TRBJ1-2, with D possibly TRBD1 on 5 matching bases. The ends were cut back, 7 bases at V and 4 bases at J, with 16 bases in the middle. In germline, CDR1 is MNHNS, CDR2 SASEGT. The CDR3 runs to 14 residues. The CDR3 DNA reads as TGTGCCAGCACCTGGGGGGATTTCGGCTATGGCTACACCTTC. Translation: CASTWGDFGYGYTF.

This clone has a handful of counts. The gene calls are TRBV6-5 and TRBJ1-1; 9 bases fit TRBD1. From germline, CDR1 is MNHEY and CDR2 SVGAGI. The trim removed 5 bases at V and 8 bases at J, leaving 6 bases unmatched. This CDR3 is 13 amino acids long. The CDR3 sequence: CASSGLGTGEAFF. As DNA, the CDR3 is TGTGCCAGCAGTGGCCTCGGGACAGGGGAAGCTTTCTTT.

The chain combines TRBV5-1 with TRBJ1-2; 8 bases line up with TRBD1. This CDR3 has 16 amino acids. In germline, CDR1 is SGHRS, CDR2 YFSETQ. The V and J ends lost 0 bases and 3 bases, in that order; junction bases with no gene match: 7. CDR3 sequence reads: CASSLGFEDRDYGYTF. The CDR3 DNA reads TGCGCCAGCAGCTTGGGGTTTGAGGACAGGGACTATGGCTACACCTTC.

This clone has a handful of counts. This sequence joins TRBV6-6 and TRBJ2-3, with D perhaps matching TRBD1 (6 bases). V was shortened by 7 bases and J by 6 bases, with 20 bases between the two germline ends. This CDR3 comprises 15 residues. Germline-derived CDR1 and CDR2 are MNHNY and SVGAGI (reference sequence). The CDR3 nucleotides read TGTGCCAGCAACCTACAGGGTCGTGACGGGGATACGCAGTATTTT. Residues: CASNLQGRDGDTQYF.

This chain uses TRBV7-8 with TRBJ2-2, with 7 nucleotides matching TRBD1. The length of the CDR3 is 16 residues. From germline, CDR1 is SGHVS and CDR2 FQNEAQ. J lost 0 bases, V lost 7 bases, and 8 bases had no gene match. CDR3 DNA sequence: TGTGCCAGCACCCCCCAAGGGACAGCGAACACCGGGGAGCTGTTTTTT. Protein: CASTPQGTANTGELFF.

The chain employs TRBV7-2 and TRBJ2-3; D is possibly TRBD1 (6 bases). CDR3 length equals 14 residues. In germline, CDR1 is SGHTA, CDR2 FQGNSA. The V gene lost 0 bases and the J gene lost 4 bases, with 8 bases spanning the gap. The CDR3 protein is CASSLARGADTQYF. The CDR3 coding sequence is TGTGCCAGCAGCTTAGCCAGGGGTGCAGATACGCAGTATTTT.

V gene TRBV4-2 combines with J gene TRBJ1-2; D is unresolved. Germline-derived CDR1 and CDR2 are LGHNA and YNFKEQ. V was cut by 10 bases and J by 2 bases, with 17 bases left in between. The CDR3 is made up of 14 amino acids. CDR3: CANLQARRNYGYTF. As DNA, the CDR3 is TGTGCCAACCTACAAGCTAGGAGGAACTATGGCTACACCTTC.

The J gene is TRBJ1-1, the V gene TRBV27; TRBD1 might be the D (6 bases). Germline values: CDR1 MNHEY, CDR2 SMNVEV (reference sequence). The CDR3 contains 14 residues. The germline V and J ends were trimmed by 3 bases and 5 bases, with 13 bases remaining between them. The CDR3 coding sequence is TGTGCCAGCAGTTTCAGGGGAGTAAGAACTGAAGCTTTCTTT. It translates to CASSFRGVRTEAFF.

The V gene is TRBV30, the J gene TRBJ2-1; D remains ambiguous. Germline CDR1 GTSNPN, CDR2 SVGIG (reference sequence). The CDR3 consists of 13 residues. V shed 2 bases and J shed 5 bases, with 10 bases lying between them. CDR3 protein: CAWSLQRHNEQFF. CDR3 DNA sequence: TGTGCCTGGAGTCTCCAGAGGCACAATGAGCAGTTCTTC.

This clone came up a few times. The chain combines TRBV18 with TRBJ2-3; D is undetermined. The CDR3 extends over 15 amino acids. V lost 0 bases to trimming and J lost 4 bases, with 11 bases between them. CDR1 and CDR2 from the germline V gene are KGHSH and LQKENI. The CDR3 sequence: CASSPPAQAPDTQYF. The CDR3 DNA is TGTGCCAGCTCACCACCGGCTCAGGCCCCAGATACGCAGTATTTT.

This clone has a single count. The V call is TRBV9, the J call TRBJ2-7, with 10 positions matching TRBD2. Germline lookup yields CDR1 SGDLS and CDR2 YYNGEE. V lost 3 bases to trimming and J lost 2 bases; unmatched junction nucleotides: 8. CDR3 size: 16 residues. CDR3 residues: CASSANLLAGTYEQYF. CDR3 DNA: TGTGCCAGCAGCGCGAACTTACTAGCGGGAACCTACGAGCAGTACTTC.

The V call is TRBV7-2, the J call TRBJ2-1, with 8 bases fitting TRBD2. The J segment lost 8 bases and the V segment lost 4 bases, leaving 13 bases of the junction unmatched. The CDR3 totals 16 residues. Germline V gives CDR1 SGHTA, CDR2 FQGNSA. The DNA of the CDR3 is TGTGCCAGCAGCTCGTATACGGGGACTAGGATAGATGAGCAGTTCTTC. Translating it yields CASSSYTGTRIDEQFF.

The CDR3: CAWSVRQGGLGEQYF. For the CDR3, the DNA is TGTGCCTGGAGTGTACGGCAGGGTGGATTGGGCGAGCAGTACTTC. V usage is TRBV30 and J usage is TRBJ2-5; tentatively, D is TRBD1 (5 bases). The DNA end lines up better with TRBJ2-7; the J call may be wrong. This CDR3 has 15 residues. The germline V gene has CDR1 GTSNPN and CDR2 SVGIG (reference sequence).

This clone was found a few times. The CDR3 DNA reads as TGCGCCACCCGCTTACAGGGTTACAATGAGCAGTTCTTC. It yields the protein CATRLQGYNEQFF. This chain uses TRBV5-1 with TRBJ2-1, with TRBD1 as a possible D gene (6 bases). The CDR3 has 13 residues. Trimming removed 9 bases from V and 4 bases from J, with 14 bases in between. Germline V CDR1 and CDR2: SGHRS, YFSETQ.

The chain links TRBV27 to TRBJ2-1; D is undetermined. CDR1 MNHEY and CDR2 SMNVEV come from the germline V gene (reference sequence). V was shortened by 2 bases and J by 3 bases, with 11 bases between the two germline ends. The CDR3 totals 15 residues. The CDR3 DNA is TGTGCCAGCAGTTTAAACGGCGGCTTCTACAATGAGCAGTTCTTC. This codes for CASSLNGGFYNEQFF.

This rearrangement joins TRBV4-3 to TRBJ1-2, with D hard to call. CDR1 is LGHNA, CDR2 YSLEER, per germline. Trimming removed 0 bases from V and 7 bases from J, with 15 bases in between. This CDR3 comprises 15 residues. The CDR3 DNA follows: TGCGCCAGCAGCCAAGATCGGTGGGCCCCTTTTGGCTACACCTTC. This translates into CASSQDRWAPFGYTF.

V usage is TRBV19 and J usage is TRBJ2-2; 10 positions agree with TRBD2. Per germline, CDR1 LNHDA and CDR2 SQIVND (reference sequence). This CDR3 region has 17 residues. Germline trimming cut 4 bases from V and 6 bases from J; bases unmatched to any gene: 11. CDR3 in DNA: TGTGCCAGTAGTACTAGGGGCAGCGGGGGGGCCGCCGGGGAGCTGTTTTTT. This codes for CASSTRGSGGAAGELFF.

The V gene is TRBV28, the J gene TRBJ2-4, with TRBD1 identical over 9 bases. Germline CDR1 is MDHEN and CDR2 is SYDVKM. With 4 bases clipped from V and 8 bases from J, the junction kept 12 bases outside the gene matches. There are 16 residues in the CDR3. Here the CDR3 reads CASSYTPGQGLDIQYF. The CDR3 DNA follows: TGTGCCAGCAGTTATACCCCGGGACAGGGCCTGGACATTCAGTACTTC.

The chain couples TRBV28 to TRBJ2-7; 8 nucleotides align to TRBD2. The J segment lost 0 bases and the V segment lost 3 bases, leaving 7 bases of the junction unmatched. CDR3 length: 16 amino acids. Germline V gives CDR1 MDHEN, CDR2 SYDVKM. The CDR3 here is CASSFHLGLASYEQYF. The DNA for the CDR3 is TGTGCCAGCAGTTTTCACCTAGGACTAGCCTCCTACGAGCAGTACTTC.

The chain links TRBV7-9 to TRBJ2-7; 8 nucleotides match TRBD1. V shed 3 bases, J shed 4 bases, and the junction held 11 bases outside the gene matches. The CDR3 has 16 residues. In germline, CDR1 is SEHNR, CDR2 FQNEAQ (reference sequence). The CDR3 sequence: CASSLTLGQGRYEQYF. CDR3 sequence (DNA): TGTGCCAGCAGCTTGACCCTTGGACAGGGAAGGTACGAGCAGTACTTC.

This clone was seen more than once but under ten times. This chain uses TRBV27 with TRBJ2-1; TRBD2 matches at 16 bases. Germline V gene sequence: CDR1 MNHEY, CDR2 SMNVEV (reference sequence). The CDR3 has 19 residues. J was trimmed by 6 bases and V by 3 bases; bases with no gene match: 11. CDR3 bases: TGTGCCAGCAGTTTCAAGGGACTAGCGGGAGGGCGGGGTCGCAATGAGCAGTTCTTC. It yields the protein CASSFKGLAGGRGRNEQFF.

This clone showed up just a few times. The chain is built from TRBV7-9 and TRBJ1-2, with D possibly matching TRBD1 (5 bases). CDR1 SEHNR and CDR2 FQNEAQ come from the germline V gene (reference sequence). Trimming pared 1 base from V and 8 bases from J, leaving 11 bases between. The CDR3 extends over 13 amino acids. The CDR3: CASSLGRAQGYTF. The DNA of the CDR3 is TGTGCCAGCAGCTTAGGCAGGGCTCAGGGCTACACCTTC.